This TCR beta chain is drawn from a study of T cells in Graves' hyperthyroidism and ophthalmopathy. Study-level points and caveats: In the blood, most expanded thyroid clonotypes above 0.001 appeared as well. Ophthalmopathy got predicted by the model a median approximately 6.4 months before its onset.

Comments on this clonotype: What it recognizes is unknown.

Uncontrolled infection, other autoimmune disease, pregnancy and lactation each barred patients from inclusion. Fresh 10 ml peripheral blood yielded PBMCs. Amplification of TCR beta CDR3 regions used RNA as the template. First-round RT-PCR with HTBI primers amplified the TCR CDR3 region. TCRdb used MiXCR to reprocess the multiplex PCR reads, holding one entry per CDR3 protein. Of roughly 740,000 distinct CDR3 sequences in the sample, around 15% were seen once. What was sequenced was blood. The TCR sequence derives from a man aged 18-30 years with Graves' hyperthyroidism.

CDR3 in DNA: TGCAGCGTTGGTGGAGCGGGCGAGCAGTTCTTC. Its protein is CSVGGAGEQFF. The chain has TRBV29-1 and TRBJ2-1, with D perhaps matching TRBD2 (6 bases). Looked up from germline, CDR1 is SQVTM and CDR2 is ANQGSEA. V was clipped by 4 bases and J by 10 bases, with 11 bases between them. The CDR3 loop spans 11 amino acids.